This T cell receptor (beta chain) was captured in a study of naive and memory T cell subsets. General study points: A few larger clonotypes appeared in naive repertoires, especially CD8, possibly memory cells re-expressing CD45RA.

On this clonotype: Its antigen is unidentified.

The beta constant-region primer was an equimolar mix of two oligonucleotides covering TRBC1 and TRBC2. The ligated cDNA underwent four PCR rounds using SP2 and nested alpha and beta constant-region primers. TCRdb recomputed calls from the UMI-ligation and nested PCR reads with MiXCR, one row per CDR3 protein. The data show about 140,000 distinct CDR3 sequences, 15% to 25% seen once. V lost 2 bases, J lost 4 bases, and 10 bases lay in between. The CDR3 is 14 amino acids. Per the germline V gene, CDR1 is SGHVS and CDR2 is FNYEAQ. The genes are TRBV7-6 and TRBJ2-3; TRBD1 might be the D (6 bases). The sample consisted of naive CD8+ T cells from blood. The receptor's source is a human donor in good health. The CDR3 reads CASSLSAGADTQYF. The CDR3, as DNA: TGTGCCAGCAGCTTATCTGCAGGGGCAGATACGCAGTATTTT.